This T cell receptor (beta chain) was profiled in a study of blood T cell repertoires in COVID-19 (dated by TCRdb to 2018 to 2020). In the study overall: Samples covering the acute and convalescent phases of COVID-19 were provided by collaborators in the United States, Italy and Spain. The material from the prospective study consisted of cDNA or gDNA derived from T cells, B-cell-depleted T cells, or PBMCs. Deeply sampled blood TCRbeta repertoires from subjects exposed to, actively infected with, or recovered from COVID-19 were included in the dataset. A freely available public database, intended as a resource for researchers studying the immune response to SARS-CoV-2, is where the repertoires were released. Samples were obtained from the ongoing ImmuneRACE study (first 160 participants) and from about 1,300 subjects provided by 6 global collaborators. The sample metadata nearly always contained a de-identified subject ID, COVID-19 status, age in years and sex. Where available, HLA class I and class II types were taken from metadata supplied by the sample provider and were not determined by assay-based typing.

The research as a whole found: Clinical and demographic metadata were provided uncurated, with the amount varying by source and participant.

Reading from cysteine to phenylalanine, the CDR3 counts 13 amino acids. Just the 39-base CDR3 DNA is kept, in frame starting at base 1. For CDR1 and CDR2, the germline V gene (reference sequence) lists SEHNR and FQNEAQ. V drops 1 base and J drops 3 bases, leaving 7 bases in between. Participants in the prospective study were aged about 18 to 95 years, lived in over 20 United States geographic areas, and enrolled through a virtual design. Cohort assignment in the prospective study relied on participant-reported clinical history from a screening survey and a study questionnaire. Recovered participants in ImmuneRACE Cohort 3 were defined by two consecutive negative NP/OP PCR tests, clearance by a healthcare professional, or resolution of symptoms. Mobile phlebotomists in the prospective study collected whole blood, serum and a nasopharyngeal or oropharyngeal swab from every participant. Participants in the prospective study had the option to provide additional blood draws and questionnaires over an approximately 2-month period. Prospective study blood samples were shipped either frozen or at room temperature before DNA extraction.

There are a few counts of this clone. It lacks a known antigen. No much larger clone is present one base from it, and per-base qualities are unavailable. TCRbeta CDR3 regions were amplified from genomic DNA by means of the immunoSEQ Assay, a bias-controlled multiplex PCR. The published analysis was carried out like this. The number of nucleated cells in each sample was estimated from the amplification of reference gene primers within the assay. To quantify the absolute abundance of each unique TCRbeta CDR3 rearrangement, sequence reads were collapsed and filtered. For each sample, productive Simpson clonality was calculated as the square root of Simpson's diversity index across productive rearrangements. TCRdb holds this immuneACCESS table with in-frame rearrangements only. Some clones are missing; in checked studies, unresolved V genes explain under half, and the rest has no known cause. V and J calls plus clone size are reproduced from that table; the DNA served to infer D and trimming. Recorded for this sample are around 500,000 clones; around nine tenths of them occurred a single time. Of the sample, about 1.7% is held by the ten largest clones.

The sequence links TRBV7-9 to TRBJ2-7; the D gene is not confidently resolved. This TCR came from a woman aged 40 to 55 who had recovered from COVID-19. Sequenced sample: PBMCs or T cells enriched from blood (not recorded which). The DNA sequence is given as TGTGCCAGCAGCTTAGAATCCAGCTACGAGCAGTACTTC. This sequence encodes CASSLESSYEQYF.